This section outlines one TCR beta chain sequence together with its context. Its antigen is currently unknown. Germline loops: CDR1 MNHNS, CDR2 SASEGT. This CDR3 is 15 amino acids long. Unmatched junction bases numbered 4, after V lost 6 bases and J lost 4 bases. This sample is drawn from a study of radiotherapy plus CTLA-4 blockade in lung cancer. Whole-study context: 18% of patients responded objectively, and roughly 31% achieved disease control. Study-level findings and limits: Early blood T cell clone dynamics reportedly forecast response best, with interferon-beta. Blood TCR clones of tumor origin expanded after radiotherapy plus ipilimumab.

This table comes from immunoSEQ multiplex PCR, and its TCRdb copy is limited to in-frame clones, with some not included. This table holds 25,000 to 40,000 clones, roughly three quarters found once. The TCR originated in a human donor with non-small cell lung cancer whose response to radiotherapy plus ipilimumab could not be evaluated. The chain carries TRBV6-1 and TRBJ2-3, with TRBD2 identical over 13 bases. The input for sequencing was peripheral blood, taken from a patient treated with radiotherapy plus ipilimumab. The CDR3 loop reads CASRLLAGGPDTQYF. The CDR3 region has the DNA TGTGCCAGCAGACTACTAGCGGGAGGGCCAGATACGCAGTATTTT.